The source of this T cell receptor beta chain is a study of T cells after yellow fever vaccination. General observations from the study: A small share of clonotypes appeared in both CD4 and CD8 compartments. Reappearance after the booster was observed for most primary-vaccination clones (about 95% CD4, about 86% CD8). The bulk population could contribute abundant contaminating clonotypes to FACS-sorted repertoires.

Comments on this clonotype: Its target is unknown.

Germline CDR1 LGHNA, CDR2 YSLEER. V lost 1 base, J lost 4 bases, and 2 bases stayed unmatched. This CDR3 has 16 residues. A 5'RACE template-switching step, the method used to make TCR cDNA, added a universal primer site and UMIs. TCRdb used MiXCR to reprocess the 5' RACE reads, holding one entry per CDR3 protein. The sample includes some 340,000 distinct CDR3 sequences, 9.5% to 12% seen only once; the top ten take approximately 3.3%. The source of this sequence is a man aged 18-30 years who received the YFV17D yellow fever vaccine. Sequenced here: CD4+ T cells sorted from PBMCs, sampled 45 days after the yellow fever booster vaccination. The chain recombines TRBV4-3 with TRBJ2-1, with 12 bases fitting TRBD1. The CDR3: CASSQGGQGAYNEQFF. The CDR3 DNA reads TGCGCCAGCAGCCAAGGGGGACAGGGGGCTTACAATGAGCAGTTCTTC.